The 18 T cell receptor beta chains given below trace back to one sample, sequenced in a study of molecular identifiers for immune sequencing clone quantification. TCRdb used MiXCR to reprocess the PCR reads, holding one entry per CDR3 protein. The top ten hold just over 0.75% of the sample, which has about 500,000 distinct CDR3 sequences, 25% seen once. The sample comprised naive CD8+ T cells from blood, with Jurkat cell RNA spiked in. Subset specified: FACS-sorted CD8+CD4-CCR7+CD45RA+ naive T cells. Receptors originate from a human donor in good health. Some libraries in this study had Jurkat cell RNA spiked in.

V is TRBV28 and J is TRBJ1-1, with D possibly TRBD1 on 5 matching bases. Germline CDR1 is MDHEN and CDR2 is SYDVKM. The CDR3 has 14 residues. The V and J ends lost 5 bases and 3 bases respectively, with 13 bases between them. The CDR3 is CASSLGAAYTEAFF. The CDR3 DNA reads as TGTGCCAGCAGTCTTGGGGCAGCCTACACTGAAGCTTTCTTT. The variable domain in full, completed from reference TRBV28 and TRBJ1-1, reads DVKVTQSSRYLVKRTGEKVFLECVQDMDHENMFWYRQDPGLGLRLIYFSYDVKMKEKGDIPEGYSVSREKKERFSLILESASTNQTSMYLCASSLGAAYTEAFFGQGTRLTVV.

The chain combines TRBV30 with TRBJ1-3; D is ambiguous. Trimming stripped 1 base from V and 0 bases from J, with 10 bases between. Germline assignment: CDR1 GTSNPN and CDR2 SVGIG (reference sequence). The CDR3 runs to 15 residues. CDR3 bases: TGTGCCTGGAGTGACCCCAATTTCTCTGGAAACACCATATATTTT. This translates into CAWSDPNFSGNTIYF.

The chain employs TRBV20-1 and TRBJ2-5, with D perhaps TRBD1 (5 bases). V was shortened by 4 bases and J by 4 bases, with 16 bases between the two germline ends. CDR1 is DFQATT, CDR2 SNEGSKA, per germline (reference sequence). This CDR3 has 14 amino acids. CDR3 residues: CSAKAGLPAETQYF. The CDR3 DNA is TGCAGTGCTAAAGCAGGGTTGCCAGCAGAGACCCAGTACTTC.

The rearrangement joins TRBV13 to TRBJ2-7, with D maybe TRBD2 (6 bases). Trimming pared 2 bases from V and 4 bases from J, leaving 15 bases between. CDR1 PRHDT and CDR2 FYEKMQ come from the germline V gene (reference sequence). The CDR3 contains 15 residues. CDR3 coding DNA: TGTGCCAGCAGCTTATTCGGTGGGGCGGGGTACGAGCAGTACTTC. As protein: CASSLFGGAGYEQYF.

This clonotype was seen a few times. The chain combines TRBV5-8 with TRBJ2-3; 8 nucleotides line up with TRBD2. Per the germline V gene, CDR1 is SGHTS and CDR2 is YDEGEE. The CDR3 contains 14 residues. The ends lost 10 bases at V and 3 bases at J; junction bases unmatched: 10. The CDR3 here is CAHRGGIGTDTQYF. For the CDR3, the DNA is TGTGCCCATCGGGGGGGAATTGGGACAGATACGCAGTATTTT.

This clonotype was counted only a few times. V usage is TRBV7-3 and J usage is TRBJ2-1; 8 bases fit TRBD2. Trimming took 8 bases from V and 7 from J; bases not matched to a gene: 10. CDR1 and CDR2 from the germline V gene are SGHTA and FQGTGA. This CDR3 has 14 amino acids. CDR3 protein: CASADGGGKNEQFF. The DNA for the CDR3 is TGTGCCAGCGCCGACGGGGGGGGAAAGAATGAGCAGTTCTTC.

This clonotype came up a few times. This sequence joins TRBV5-6 and TRBJ2-1, with 8 positions matching TRBD2. The CDR3 loop spans 16 amino acids. V trimming: 3 bases; J trimming: 9 bases; junction bases outside the gene matches: 14. Germline CDR1 reads SGHDT; CDR2 reads YYEEEE. CDR3 region: CASSSDSGLGPFEQFF. The CDR3 region has the DNA TGTGCCAGCAGCTCCGATTCGGGACTAGGTCCCTTTGAGCAGTTCTTC.

This clonotype was picked up many times. The genes are TRBV29-1 and TRBJ2-7; a possible D gene is TRBD1 (5 bases). The germline CDR1 and CDR2 sequences are SQVTM and ANQGSEA. This CDR3 contains 13 residues. V was pared by 7 bases and J by 3 bases, with 16 bases between. The CDR3 sequence is CSAMTDPDYEQYF. For the CDR3, the DNA is TGCAGCGCCATGACAGACCCGGACTACGAGCAGTACTTC.

At least ten counts were recorded for this clonotype. The chain joins TRBV4-3 to TRBJ2-7; maybe TRBD1 (6 bases). The V and J ends lost 5 bases and 4 bases respectively, with 21 bases between them. Per the germline V gene, CDR1 is LGHNA and CDR2 is YSLEER. The CDR3 is 16 residues long. The CDR3 DNA sequence: TGCGCCAGCAGCTTAAGCTCAGGGGTCGCAGGGTACGAGCAGTACTTC. This codes for CASSLSSGVAGYEQYF.

This clonotype has a count of ten or more. The CDR3 bases are TGCGCCAGCAGCCAAGGGCTACTCGTCACCTACGAGCAGTACTTC. As protein: CASSQGLLVTYEQYF. The V gene is TRBV4-3, the J gene TRBJ2-7; D call uncertain. Germline lookup yields CDR1 LGHNA and CDR2 YSLEER. V was cut by 1 base and J by 2 bases, with 12 bases left in between. This CDR3 region has 15 residues.

The sample holds many counts of this clonotype. The rearrangement links TRBV12-3 or TRBV12-4 to TRBJ2-2; D not certain. V dropped 1 base and J dropped 5 bases, with 5 bases sitting between them. This CDR3 contains 13 residues. The chain's CDR3 is CASSLVRTGELFF. The CDR3 nucleotides read TGTGCCAGCAGTTTAGTGCGAACCGGGGAGCTGTTTTTT.

The chain is built from TRBV10-1 and TRBJ1-1, with a possible D match to TRBD1 (5 bases). This CDR3 contains 13 residues. The ends were cut back, 11 bases at V and 6 bases at J, with 19 bases in the middle. The germline V gene has CDR1 WNHNN and CDR2 SYGVQD (reference sequence). For the CDR3, the DNA is TGCGCCCGCCCTCCGGGACGGGGATCTGAAGCTTTCTTT. Translating gives CARPPGRGSEAFF.

This clonotype was seen more than once but under ten times. The chain uses TRBV7-2 and TRBJ2-7; D is ambiguous. V was shortened by 5 bases and J by 3 bases, with 14 bases between the two germline ends. Germline values: CDR1 SGHTA, CDR2 FQGNSA. The CDR3 totals 14 residues. CDR3 DNA: TGTGCCAGCAGCCCAGAACCCTTAATCTACGAGCAGTACTTC. It specifies CASSPEPLIYEQYF. Full variable domain (remainder filled in from reference TRBV7-2 and TRBJ2-7): GAGVSQSPSNKVTEKGKDVELRCDPISGHTALYWYRQSLGQGLEFLIYFQGNSAPDKSGLPSDRFSAERTGGSVSTLTIQRTQQEDSAVYLCASSPEPLIYEQYFGPGTRLTVT.

The chain couples TRBV9 to TRBJ1-2; D call uncertain. This CDR3 has 13 amino acids. Trimming removed 4 bases from V and 5 bases from J, with 12 bases in between. The V gene's germline CDR1 is SGDLS and CDR2 YYNGEE. The CDR3: CASSQPPTYGYTF. The CDR3 nucleotides read TGTGCCAGCAGCCAACCCCCCACGTATGGCTACACCTTC.

A few counts support this clonotype. The J gene is TRBJ2-2, the V gene TRBV11-2; 9 bases align to TRBD2. This CDR3 comprises 15 residues. Germline values: CDR1 SGHAT, CDR2 FQNNGV. J was trimmed by 2 bases and V by 6 bases; bases with no gene match: 4. The chain's CDR3 is CASRWTSANTGELFF. The CDR3, as DNA: TGTGCCAGCAGATGGACTAGCGCTAACACCGGGGAGCTGTTTTTT.

This clonotype was recorded many times. The rearrangement joins TRBV2 to TRBJ1-1; 7 bases line up with TRBD1. The trim removed 4 bases at V and 4 bases at J, leaving 3 bases unmatched. The CDR3 is 13 amino acids. Germline lookup yields CDR1 SNHLY and CDR2 FYNNEI. CDR3 sequence reads: CASSVNRGTEAFF. The CDR3 DNA sequence: TGTGCCAGCAGTGTCAACAGGGGCACTGAAGCTTTCTTT. Full variable domain (remainder filled in from reference TRBV2 and TRBJ1-1): EPEVTQTPSHQVTQMGQEVILRCVPISNHLYFYWYRQILGQKVEFLVSFYNNEISEKSEIFDDQFSVERPDGSNFTLKIRSTKLEDSAMYFCASSVNRGTEAFFGQGTRLTVV.

About this clonotype: It may be a read error: a sequence one base away is much more abundant. The chain joins TRBV20-1 to TRBJ2-7; possibly TRBD1 for D (7 bases). Germline CDR1 and CDR2: DFQATT and SNEGSKA (reference sequence). The CDR3 totals 14 residues. The V end was cut by 6 bases, the J end by 3 bases, with 18 bases between. The CDR3 loop is CSARERRTGYEQYF. The CDR3 nucleotides are TGCAGTGCCCGGGAGAGGCGGACAGGCTACGAGCAGTACTTC.

This clonotype was recorded many times. This chain links TRBV7-2 with TRBJ2-3, with 7 bases fitting TRBD1. Germline V lookup: CDR1 SGHTA, CDR2 FQGNSA. The CDR3 is 15 amino acids. Trimming cost V 5 bases and J 0 bases; bases outside gene matches: 5. CDR3 protein: CASSPGTASTDTQYF. CDR3 in DNA: TGTGCCAGCAGCCCCGGGACAGCTAGCACAGATACGCAGTATTTT.